The 10 T cell receptor beta chains given below trace back to one sample, sequenced in a study of OX40 agonist ivuxolimab in advanced cancers. Data came from immunoSEQ multiplex PCR; TCRdb stores just in-frame clones and leaves some out. The sample contains 50,000 or so clones, 85% of which appear only once. Source: CD4+ or CD8+ T cells sorted from blood, taken in a trial of the OX40 agonist ivuxolimab. Source of these receptors: an adult with an advanced solid tumor such as melanoma, head and neck, liver or kidney cancer.

The genes are TRBV18 and TRBJ2-7; D assignment may be TRBD1 or TRBD2 (5 bases each). Per the germline V gene, CDR1 is KGHSH and CDR2 is LQKENI. Deletions cut 3 bases from V and 0 bases from J, with 15 bases between. The CDR3 runs to 16 residues. Here the CDR3 reads CASSPEGPSSSYEQYV. As DNA, the CDR3 is TGTGCCAGCTCACCCGAGGGACCTTCGAGCTCCTACGAGCAGTACGTC.

This rearrangement joins TRBV7-6 to TRBJ2-7, with D perhaps assigned TRBD1 or TRBD2 (5 bases each). CDR1 is SGHVS and CDR2 is FNYEAQ in the germline V gene. Trimming cost V 5 bases and J 5 bases, with 13 bases left between them. The CDR3 has 13 residues. The chain's CDR3 is CASSRDGTDEQYF. The CDR3 DNA follows: TGTGCCAGCAGCCGGGACGGAACGGACGAGCAGTACTTC. The full variable domain, with the rest looked up from reference TRBV7-6 and TRBJ2-7, is GAGVSQSPRYKVTKRGQDVALRCDPISGHVSLYWYRQALGQGPEFLTYFNYEAQQDKSGLPNDRFSAERPEGSISTLTIQRTEQRDSAMYRCASSRDGTDEQYFGPGTRLTVT.

This chain uses TRBV29-1 with TRBJ2-7, with TRBD1 as a possible D gene (7 bases). In germline, CDR1 is SQVTM, CDR2 ANQGSEA. Trimming shortened V by 7 bases and J by 1 base, and 17 bases separated the two germline ends. CDR3 length: 14 amino acids. The chain's CDR3 is CSALQGGSSYEQYF. The CDR3 DNA sequence: TGCAGCGCCCTCCAGGGGGGATCGTCCTACGAGCAGTACTTC.

The genes are TRBV19 and TRBJ1-1; D unresolved. CDR3 length: 12 amino acids. Germline loops: CDR1 LNHDA, CDR2 SQIVND (reference sequence). The V and J ends lost 4 bases and 5 bases respectively, with 8 bases between them. In nucleotides, the CDR3 is TGTGCCAGTAGTAATGGTGGAACTGAAGCTTTCTTT. The encoded protein is CASSNGGTEAFF.

This clone was seen only once. The V call is TRBV4-1, the J call TRBJ2-1; 7 bases align to TRBD2. V lost 4 bases and J lost 5; bases outside the gene matches: 5. Germline V gives CDR1 MGHRA, CDR2 YSYEKL. CDR3 length equals 14 residues. The CDR3 here is CASSPWGGHNEQFF. The CDR3 DNA is TGCGCCAGCAGCCCGTGGGGAGGGCACAATGAGCAGTTCTTC.

The chain combines TRBV5-4 with TRBJ2-6; D is unresolved. The CDR3 extends over 16 amino acids. The V gene lost 4 bases and the J gene lost 0 bases, with 11 bases spanning the gap. The germline V gene encodes CDR1 SGHNT and CDR2 YYREEE (reference sequence). CDR3 bases: TGTGCCAGCAGCCTCCTTCCCATCTCTGGGGCCAACGTCCTGACTTTC. Its translation: CASSLLPISGANVLTF.

This clone turned up a few times. The chain links TRBV27 to TRBJ2-6; 8 bases match TRBD1. This CDR3 has 18 residues. Germline V CDR1 and CDR2: MNHEY, SMNVEV (reference sequence). After removal of 3 bases from V and 0 bases from J, the junction contained 7 bases not matched to a gene. CDR3 sequence reads: CASSFTGQVFSGANVLTF. The CDR3 DNA reads as TGTGCCAGCAGTTTCACGGGACAGGTTTTCTCTGGGGCCAACGTCCTGACTTTC.

The chain uses TRBV10-2 and TRBJ2-1; D tentatively reads TRBD1 or TRBD2 (6 bases each). V was pared by 7 bases and J by 7 bases, with 8 bases between. The CDR3 has 11 residues. Germline CDR1 WSHSY, CDR2 SAAADI. The chain's CDR3 is CASIGGNEQFF. As DNA, the CDR3 is TGCGCCAGCATAGGGGGGAATGAGCAGTTCTTC.

The chain couples TRBV19 to TRBJ2-6; D not resolved. The germline V and J ends were trimmed by 5 bases and 0 bases, with 11 bases remaining between them. The CDR3 runs to 16 residues. Germline loops: CDR1 LNHDA, CDR2 SQIVND (reference sequence). The CDR3 loop is CASSSRQTSGANVLTF. In DNA form, the CDR3 reads TGTGCCAGTAGTTCCCGGCAGACCTCTGGGGCCAACGTCCTGACTTTC. Using reference TRBV19 and TRBJ2-6 for the parts outside the CDR3, the full variable domain is DGGITQSPKYLFRKEGQNVTLSCEQNLNHDAMYWYRQDPGQGLRLIYYSQIVNDFQKGDIAEGYSVSREKKESFPLTVTSAQKNPTAFYLCASSSRQTSGANVLTFGAGSRLTVL.

V usage is TRBV29-1 and J usage is TRBJ1-2; TRBD1 is a possible D gene (5 bases). Per germline, CDR1 SQVTM and CDR2 ANQGSEA. This CDR3 is 13 amino acids long. Trimming took 6 bases from V and 4 from J, leaving 15 bases between them. DNA for the CDR3: TGCAGCGTGCCCCAGGGACCCGCCTATGGCTACACCTTC. Protein: CSVPQGPAYGYTF.